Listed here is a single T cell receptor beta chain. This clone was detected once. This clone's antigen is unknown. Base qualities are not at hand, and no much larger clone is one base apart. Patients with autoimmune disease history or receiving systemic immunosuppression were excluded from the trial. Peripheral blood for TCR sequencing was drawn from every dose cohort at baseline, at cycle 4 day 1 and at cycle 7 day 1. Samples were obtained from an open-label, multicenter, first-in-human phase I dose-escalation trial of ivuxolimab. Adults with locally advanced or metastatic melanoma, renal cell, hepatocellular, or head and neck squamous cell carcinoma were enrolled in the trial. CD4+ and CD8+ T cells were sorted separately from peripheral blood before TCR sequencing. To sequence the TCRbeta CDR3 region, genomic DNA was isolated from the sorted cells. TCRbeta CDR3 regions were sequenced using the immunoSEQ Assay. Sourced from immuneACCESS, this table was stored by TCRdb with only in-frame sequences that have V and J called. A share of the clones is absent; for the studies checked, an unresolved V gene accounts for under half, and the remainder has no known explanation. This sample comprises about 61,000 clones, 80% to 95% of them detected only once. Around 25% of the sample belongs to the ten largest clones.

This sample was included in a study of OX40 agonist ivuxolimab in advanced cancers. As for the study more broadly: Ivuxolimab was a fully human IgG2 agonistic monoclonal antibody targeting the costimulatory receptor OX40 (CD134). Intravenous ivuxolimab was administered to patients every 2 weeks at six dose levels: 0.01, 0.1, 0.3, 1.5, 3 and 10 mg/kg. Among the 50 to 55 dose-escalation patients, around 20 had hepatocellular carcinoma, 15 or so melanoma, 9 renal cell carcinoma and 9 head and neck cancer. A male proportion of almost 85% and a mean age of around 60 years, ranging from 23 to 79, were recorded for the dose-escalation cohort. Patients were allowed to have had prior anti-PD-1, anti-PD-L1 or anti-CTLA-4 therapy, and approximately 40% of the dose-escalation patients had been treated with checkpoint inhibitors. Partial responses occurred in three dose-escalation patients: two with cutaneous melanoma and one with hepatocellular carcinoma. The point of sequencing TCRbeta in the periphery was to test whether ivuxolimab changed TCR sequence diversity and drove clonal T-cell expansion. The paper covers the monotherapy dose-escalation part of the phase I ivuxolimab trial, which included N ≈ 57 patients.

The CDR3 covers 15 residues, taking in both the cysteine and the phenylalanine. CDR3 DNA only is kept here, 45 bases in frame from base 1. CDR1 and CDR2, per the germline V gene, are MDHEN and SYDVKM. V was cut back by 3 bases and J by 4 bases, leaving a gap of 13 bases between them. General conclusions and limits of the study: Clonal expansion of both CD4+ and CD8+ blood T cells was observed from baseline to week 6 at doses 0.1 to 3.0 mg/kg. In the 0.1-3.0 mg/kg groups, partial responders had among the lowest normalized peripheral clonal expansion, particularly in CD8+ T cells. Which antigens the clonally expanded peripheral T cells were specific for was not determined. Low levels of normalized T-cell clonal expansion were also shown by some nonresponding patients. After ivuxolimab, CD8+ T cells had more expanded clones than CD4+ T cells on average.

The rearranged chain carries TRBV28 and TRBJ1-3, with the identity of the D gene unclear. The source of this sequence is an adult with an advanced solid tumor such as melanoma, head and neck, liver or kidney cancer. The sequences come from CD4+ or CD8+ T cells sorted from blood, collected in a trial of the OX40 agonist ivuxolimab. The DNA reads TGTGCCAGCAGTTTTTACCAGGTTTCAGGAAACACCATATATTTT. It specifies CASSFYQVSGNTIYF.